This T cell receptor beta chain was captured by sequencing in a study of long-term antiretroviral therapy in people with HIV. Findings and limits, study-wide: Among HIV repertoires, CDR3 length ranges were narrower than those of controls. Blood draws took place between about 2003 and 2018 and possibly involved older ART regimens.

For this clone: Antigen specificity is unknown.

Post-ART PBMC samples numbered at least two per donor, and pre-ART ones at least one. DNA was extracted from roughly 1-10 million thawed cryopreserved PBMC. The CDR3 spans 15 residues. Germline V gives CDR1 WNHNN, CDR2 SYGVQD (reference sequence). The germline V and J ends were trimmed by 0 bases and 1 base, with 9 bases remaining between them. Survey level was the resolution at which the v3.0 immunoSEQ assay ran. Data came from immunoSEQ multiplex PCR; TCRdb stores just in-frame clones and leaves some out. Of roughly 17,000 clones listed, about 91% are singletons. The TCR originated in a man in his fifties or sixties with HIV. The J gene is TRBJ2-5, the V gene TRBV10-1; either TRBD1 or TRBD2 may supply D (5 bases each). Material: unsorted PBMCs, obtained 0.3 years after starting antiretroviral therapy. CDR3 coding DNA: TGCGCCAGCAGTGAGTCCGGGGACCTCCAAGAGACCCAGTACTTC. It encodes CASSESGDLQETQYF.